This T cell receptor (beta chain) was obtained from a study of tumour-infiltrating T cells in Burkitt lymphoma. This CDR3 is 13 amino acids long. Germline lookup yields CDR1 KGHSH and CDR2 LQKENI. V lost 5 bases and J lost 1, with 8 bases in between. TCRdb's copy holds only in-frame clones and misses some; the assay was immunoSEQ multiplex PCR. This table holds approximately 46,000 clones, less than 40% found once. The specimen sequenced was tumor tissue. V and J are TRBV18 and TRBJ2-5, with D possibly matching TRBD2 (6 bases). The source is a human donor with Burkitt lymphoma. CDR3 sequence (DNA): TGTGCCAGCTCAACGGGACTCCAAGAGACCCAGTACTTC. It translates to CASSTGLQETQYF. The full variable domain, with the rest looked up from reference TRBV18 and TRBJ2-5, is NAGVMQNPRHLVRRRGQEARLRCSPMKGHSHVYWYRQLPEEGLKFMVYLQKENIIDESGMPKERFSAEFPKEGPSILRIQQVVRGDSAAYFCASSTGLQETQYFGPGTRLLVL.